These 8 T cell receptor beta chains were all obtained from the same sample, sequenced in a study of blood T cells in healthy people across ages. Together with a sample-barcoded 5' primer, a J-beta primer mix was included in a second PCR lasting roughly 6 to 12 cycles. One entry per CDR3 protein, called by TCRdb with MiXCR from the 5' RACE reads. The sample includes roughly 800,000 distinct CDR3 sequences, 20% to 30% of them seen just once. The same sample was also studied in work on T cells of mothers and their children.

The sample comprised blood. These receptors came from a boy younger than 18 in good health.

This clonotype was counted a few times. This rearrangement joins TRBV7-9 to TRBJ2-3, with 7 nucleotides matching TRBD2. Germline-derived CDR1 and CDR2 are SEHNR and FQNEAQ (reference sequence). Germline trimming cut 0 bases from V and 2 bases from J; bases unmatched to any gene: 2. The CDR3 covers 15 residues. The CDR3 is CASSLAGGVTDTQYF. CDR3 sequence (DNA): TGTGCCAGCAGCTTAGCGGGGGGGGTCACAGATACGCAGTATTTT. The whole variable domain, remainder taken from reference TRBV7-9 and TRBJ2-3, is DTGVSQNPRHKITKRGQNVTFRCDPISEHNRLYWYRQTLGQGPEFLTYFQNEAQLEKSRLLSDRFSAERPKGSFSTLEIQRTEQGDSAMYLCASSLAGGVTDTQYFGPGTRLTVL.

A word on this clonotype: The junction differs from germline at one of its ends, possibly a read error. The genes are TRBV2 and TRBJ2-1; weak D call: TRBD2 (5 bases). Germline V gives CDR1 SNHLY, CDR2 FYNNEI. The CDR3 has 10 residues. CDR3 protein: CASKRLAEYF. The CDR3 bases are TGTGCCAGCAAGAGGCTAGCTGAGTACTTC.

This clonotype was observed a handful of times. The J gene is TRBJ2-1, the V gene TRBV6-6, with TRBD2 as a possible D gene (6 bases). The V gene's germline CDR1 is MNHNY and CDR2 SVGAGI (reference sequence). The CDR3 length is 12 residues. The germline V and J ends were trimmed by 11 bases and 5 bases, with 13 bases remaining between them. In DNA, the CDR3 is TGTGCCGGAGGGACGGGGGACAATGAGCAGTTCTTC. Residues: CAGGTGDNEQFF.

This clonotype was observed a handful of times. The CDR3 DNA sequence: TGTGCCAGCAGCCAAGATCGGGGAAGTTACTCTGGGGCCAACGTCCTGACTTTC. Amino acids: CASSQDRGSYSGANVLTF. This chain uses TRBV3-1 with TRBJ2-6; possible D gene TRBD2, 5 bases. Germline CDR1 reads LGHDT; CDR2 reads YNNKEL (reference sequence). V dropped 0 bases and J dropped 0 bases, with 12 bases sitting between them. This CDR3 is 18 amino acids long.

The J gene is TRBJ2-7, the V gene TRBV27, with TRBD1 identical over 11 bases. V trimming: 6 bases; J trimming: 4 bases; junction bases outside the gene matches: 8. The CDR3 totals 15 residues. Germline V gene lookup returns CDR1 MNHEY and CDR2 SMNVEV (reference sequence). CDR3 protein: CASSSGTGGIYEQYF. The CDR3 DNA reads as TGTGCCAGCAGCTCCGGGACAGGGGGGATTTACGAGCAGTACTTC.

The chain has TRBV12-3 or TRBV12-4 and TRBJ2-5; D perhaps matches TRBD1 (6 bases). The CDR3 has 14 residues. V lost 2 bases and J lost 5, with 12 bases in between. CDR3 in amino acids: CASSLTGMVETQYF. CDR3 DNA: TGTGCCAGCAGTTTAACAGGGATGGTCGAGACCCAGTACTTC.

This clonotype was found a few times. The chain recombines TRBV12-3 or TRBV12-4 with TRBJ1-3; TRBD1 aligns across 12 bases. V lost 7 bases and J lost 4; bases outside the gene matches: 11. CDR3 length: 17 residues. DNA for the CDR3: TGTGCCAGCAATTCCCGGGACAGGGGGCTAAGGGGAAACACCATATATTTT. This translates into CASNSRDRGLRGNTIYF.

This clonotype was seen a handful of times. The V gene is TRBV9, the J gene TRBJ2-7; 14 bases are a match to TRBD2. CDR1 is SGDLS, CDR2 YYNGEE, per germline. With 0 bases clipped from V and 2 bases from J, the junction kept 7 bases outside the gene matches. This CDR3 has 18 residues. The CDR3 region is CASSVAGTSGRGAYEQYF. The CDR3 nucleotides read TGTGCCAGCAGCGTAGCCGGGACTAGCGGGAGAGGCGCCTACGAGCAGTACTTC.